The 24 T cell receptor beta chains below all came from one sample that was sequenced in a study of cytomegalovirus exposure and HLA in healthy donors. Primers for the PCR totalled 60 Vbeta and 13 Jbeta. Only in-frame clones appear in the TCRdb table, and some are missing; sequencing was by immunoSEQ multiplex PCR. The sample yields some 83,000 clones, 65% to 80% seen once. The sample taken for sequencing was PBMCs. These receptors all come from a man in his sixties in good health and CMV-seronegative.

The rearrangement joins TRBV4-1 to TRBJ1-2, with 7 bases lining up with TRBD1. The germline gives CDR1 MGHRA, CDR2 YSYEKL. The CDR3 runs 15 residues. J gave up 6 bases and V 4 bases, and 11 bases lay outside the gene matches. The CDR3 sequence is CASSLGGGGADGYTF. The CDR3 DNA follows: TGCGCCAGCAGCCTCGGCGGAGGGGGCGCGGATGGCTACACCTTC.

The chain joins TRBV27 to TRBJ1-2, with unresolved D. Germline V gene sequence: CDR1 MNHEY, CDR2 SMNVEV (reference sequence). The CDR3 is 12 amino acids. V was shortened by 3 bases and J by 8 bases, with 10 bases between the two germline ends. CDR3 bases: TGTGCCAGCAGTTTTTTTGGCGGGGGCTACACCTTC. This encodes CASSFFGGGYTF.

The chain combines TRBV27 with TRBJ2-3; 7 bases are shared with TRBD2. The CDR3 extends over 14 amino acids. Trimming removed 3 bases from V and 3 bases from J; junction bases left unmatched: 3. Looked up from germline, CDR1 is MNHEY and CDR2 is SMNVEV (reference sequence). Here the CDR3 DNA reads TGTGCCAGCAGTTTGGGGGGGAGGACAGATACGCAGTATTTT. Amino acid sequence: CASSLGGRTDTQYF.

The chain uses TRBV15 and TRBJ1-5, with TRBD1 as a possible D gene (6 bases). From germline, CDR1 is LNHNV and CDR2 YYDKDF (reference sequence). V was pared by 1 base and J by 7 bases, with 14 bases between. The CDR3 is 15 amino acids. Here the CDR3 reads CATSRGGQRSQPQHF. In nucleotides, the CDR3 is TGTGCCACCAGCAGAGGGGGGCAGAGGTCCCAGCCCCAGCATTTT.

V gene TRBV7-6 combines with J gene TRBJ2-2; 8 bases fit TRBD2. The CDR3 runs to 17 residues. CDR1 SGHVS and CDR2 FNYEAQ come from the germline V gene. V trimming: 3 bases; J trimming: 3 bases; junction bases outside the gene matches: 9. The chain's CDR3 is CASSFTVGGADTGELFF. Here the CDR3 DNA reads TGTGCCAGCAGCTTTACGGTCGGGGGGGCCGACACCGGGGAGCTGTTTTTT.

Written as DNA, the CDR3 is TGCAGCGTTCGGCAGGGGCGTTTCACTGAAGCTTTCTTT. Translation: CSVRQGRFTEAFF. The rearrangement joins TRBV29-1 to TRBJ1-1; possibly TRBD1 for D (6 bases). The CDR3 spans 13 residues. The ends were cut back, 5 bases at V and 4 bases at J, with 14 bases in the middle. The germline gives CDR1 SQVTM, CDR2 ANQGSEA.

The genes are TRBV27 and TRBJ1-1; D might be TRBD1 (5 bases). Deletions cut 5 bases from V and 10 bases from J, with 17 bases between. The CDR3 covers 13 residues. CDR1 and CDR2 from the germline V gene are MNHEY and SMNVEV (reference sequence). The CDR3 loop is CASSQSGTGVAFF. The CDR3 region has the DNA TGTGCCAGCAGTCAGTCCGGGACGGGGGTAGCTTTCTTT.

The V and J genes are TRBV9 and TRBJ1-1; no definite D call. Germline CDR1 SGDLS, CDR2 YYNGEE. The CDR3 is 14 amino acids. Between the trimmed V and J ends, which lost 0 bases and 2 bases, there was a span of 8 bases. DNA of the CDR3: TGTGCCAGCAGCGTAGATATAGTTAACACTGAAGCTTTCTTT. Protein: CASSVDIVNTEAFF.

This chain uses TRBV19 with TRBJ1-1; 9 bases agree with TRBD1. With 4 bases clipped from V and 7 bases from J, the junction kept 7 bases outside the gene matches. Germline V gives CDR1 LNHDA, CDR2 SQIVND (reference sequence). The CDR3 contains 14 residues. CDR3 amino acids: CASSRNRGLDEAFF. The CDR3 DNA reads TGTGCCAGTAGTAGGAACAGGGGGCTGGATGAAGCTTTCTTT.

The DNA for the CDR3 is TGTGCCAGCACTCGGACAGGGGGCGTAAACACTGAAGCTTTCTTT. It yields the protein CASTRTGGVNTEAFF. The chain combines TRBV2 with TRBJ1-1, with 11 bases fitting TRBD1. The CDR3 is 15 residues long. Unmatched junction bases numbered 6, after V lost 7 bases and J lost 2 bases. CDR1 and CDR2 from the germline V gene are SNHLY and FYNNEI.

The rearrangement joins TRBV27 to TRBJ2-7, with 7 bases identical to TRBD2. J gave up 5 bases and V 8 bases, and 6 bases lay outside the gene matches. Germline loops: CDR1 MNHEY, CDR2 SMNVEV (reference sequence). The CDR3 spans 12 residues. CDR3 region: CASGRTSNEQYF. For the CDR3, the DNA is TGTGCCAGCGGAAGGACTAGTAACGAGCAGTACTTC.

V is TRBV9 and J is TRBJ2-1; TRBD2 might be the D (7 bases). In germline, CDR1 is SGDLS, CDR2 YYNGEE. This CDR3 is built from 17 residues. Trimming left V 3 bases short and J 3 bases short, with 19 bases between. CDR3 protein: CASSAPLGGGIYNEQFF. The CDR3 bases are TGTGCCAGCAGCGCGCCCCTTGGGGGGGGCATCTACAATGAGCAGTTCTTC.

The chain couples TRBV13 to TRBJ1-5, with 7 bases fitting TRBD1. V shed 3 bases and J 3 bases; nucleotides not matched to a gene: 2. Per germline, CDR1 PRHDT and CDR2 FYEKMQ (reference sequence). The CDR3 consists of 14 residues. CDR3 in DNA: TGTGCCAGCAGCTTGGGACAGCTCAATCAGCCCCAGCATTTT. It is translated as CASSLGQLNQPQHF. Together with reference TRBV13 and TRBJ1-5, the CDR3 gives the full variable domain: AAGVIQSPRHLIKEKRETATLKCYPIPRHDTVYWYQQGPGQDPQFLISFYEKMQSDKGSIPDRFSAQQFSDYHSELNMSSLELGDSALYFCASSLGQLNQPQHFGDGTRLSIL.

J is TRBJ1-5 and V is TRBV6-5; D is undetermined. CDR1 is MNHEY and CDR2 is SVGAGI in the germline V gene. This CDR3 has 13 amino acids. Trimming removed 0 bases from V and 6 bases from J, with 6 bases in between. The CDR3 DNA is TGTGCCAGCAGTTACTCCTACGGTCAGCCCCAGCATTTT. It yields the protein CASSYSYGQPQHF.

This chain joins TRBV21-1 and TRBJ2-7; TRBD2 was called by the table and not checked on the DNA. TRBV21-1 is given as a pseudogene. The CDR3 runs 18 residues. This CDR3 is CASSKLIIVGGPSYEQYF. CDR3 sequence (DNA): TGTGCCAGCAGCAAACTAATTATAGTCGGCGGTCCCTCCTACGAGCAGTACTTC.

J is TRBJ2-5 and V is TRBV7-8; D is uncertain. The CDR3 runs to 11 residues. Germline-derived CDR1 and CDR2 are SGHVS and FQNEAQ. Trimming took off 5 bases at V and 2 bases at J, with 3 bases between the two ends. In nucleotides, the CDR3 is TGTGCCAGCAGCCCGCAAGAGACCCAGTACTTC. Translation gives CASSPQETQYF.

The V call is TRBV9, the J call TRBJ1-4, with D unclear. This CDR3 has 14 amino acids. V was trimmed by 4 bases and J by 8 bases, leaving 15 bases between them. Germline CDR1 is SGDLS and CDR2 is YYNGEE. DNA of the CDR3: TGTGCCAGCAGCCTTGGAGGAGGGAACGAAAAACTGTTTTTT. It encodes CASSLGGGNEKLFF.

CDR3: CASSLDRGGVAGGYEQYF. CDR3 DNA sequence: TGTGCCAGCAGCTTAGATCGCGGAGGAGTAGCGGGAGGTTACGAGCAGTACTTC. The chain recombines TRBV11-2 with TRBJ2-7; 10 bases agree with TRBD2. Germline CDR1 and CDR2: SGHAT and FQNNGV. Unmatched junction bases numbered 12, after V lost 0 bases and J lost 4 bases. The length of the CDR3 is 18 residues.

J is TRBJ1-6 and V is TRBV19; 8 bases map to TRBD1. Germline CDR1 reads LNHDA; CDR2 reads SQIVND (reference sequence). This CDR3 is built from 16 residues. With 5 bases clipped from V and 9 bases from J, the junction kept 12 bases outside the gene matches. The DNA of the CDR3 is TGTGCCAGTAGTCCACCGATGGGACAGGTGTTTTCACCCCTCCACTTT. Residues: CASSPPMGQVFSPLHF.

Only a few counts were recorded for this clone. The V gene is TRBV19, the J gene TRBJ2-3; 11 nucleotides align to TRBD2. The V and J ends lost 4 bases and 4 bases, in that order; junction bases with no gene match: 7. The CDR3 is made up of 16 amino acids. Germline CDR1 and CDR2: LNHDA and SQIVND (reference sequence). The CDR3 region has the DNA TGTGCCAGTAGTAGAGATCTAGCGGGGGGCGCAGATACGCAGTATTTT. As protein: CASSRDLAGGADTQYF.

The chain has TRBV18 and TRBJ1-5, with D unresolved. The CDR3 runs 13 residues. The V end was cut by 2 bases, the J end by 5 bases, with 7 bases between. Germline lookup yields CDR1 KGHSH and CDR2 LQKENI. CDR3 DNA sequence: TGTGCCAGCTCACCAGCGGAGTATCAGCCCCAGCATTTT. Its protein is CASSPAEYQPQHF.

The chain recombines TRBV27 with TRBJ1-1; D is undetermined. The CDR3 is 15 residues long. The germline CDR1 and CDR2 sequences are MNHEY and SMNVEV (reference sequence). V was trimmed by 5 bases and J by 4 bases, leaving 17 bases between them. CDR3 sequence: CASSRSGRWGTEAFF. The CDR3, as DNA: TGTGCCAGCAGTAGGAGCGGCCGGTGGGGCACTGAAGCTTTCTTT.

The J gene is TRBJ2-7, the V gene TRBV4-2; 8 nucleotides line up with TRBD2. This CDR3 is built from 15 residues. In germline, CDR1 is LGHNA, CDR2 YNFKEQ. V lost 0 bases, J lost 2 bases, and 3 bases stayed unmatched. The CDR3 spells CASSQDNGGAYEQYF. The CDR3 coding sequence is TGTGCCAGCAGCCAAGACAACGGGGGGGCCTACGAGCAGTACTTC.

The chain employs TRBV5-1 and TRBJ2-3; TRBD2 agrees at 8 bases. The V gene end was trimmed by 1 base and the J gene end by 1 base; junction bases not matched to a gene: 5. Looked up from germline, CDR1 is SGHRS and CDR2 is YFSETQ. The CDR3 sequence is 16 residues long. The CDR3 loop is CASSLYPRGGTDTQYF. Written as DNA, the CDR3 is TGCGCCAGCAGCTTGTATCCGCGGGGGGGCACAGATACGCAGTATTTT.